The entry that follows covers one T cell receptor (beta chain) sequence. This sample was taken from a study of blood T cell repertoires in COVID-19. The overall study: COVID-19 samples, acute and convalescent, were from the United States, Italy and Spain. The cDNA or gDNA used as material had been derived from T cells, B-cell-depleted T cells, or PBMCs.

The CDR3 runs to 15 residues. The germline V gene has CDR1 SGHRS and CDR2 YFSETQ. Germline trimming cut 4 bases from V and 6 bases from J; bases unmatched to any gene: 8. In the source study's methods: From reference gene primer amplification, estimates of nucleated cell counts were derived. Measured with immunoSEQ multiplex PCR; TCRdb has only the in-frame clones, and not every one. V and J calls plus clone size are reproduced from that table; the DNA served to infer D and trimming. The repertoire holds approximately 100,000 clones, with more than 80% as singletons. This receptor was taken from a man aged 55 to 69 with acute or convalescent COVID-19. The V and J genes are TRBV5-1 and TRBJ1-1; 11 bases map to TRBD1. What was sequenced was peripheral blood. CDR3 DNA sequence: TGCGCCAGCAGCCAAGGGACAGGGGGACGGTCTGAAGCTTTCTTT. Its protein product is CASSQGTGGRSEAFF.